What follows are 3 T cell receptor beta chains derived from one specimen sequenced in a study of T cell responses to AZD1222 COVID-19 vaccine. Using immunoSEQ multiplex PCR, the repertoire was profiled, and TCRdb retains in-frame clones only, with some absent. Of approximately 190,000 clones listed, 87% are singletons. Sequences were derived from peripheral blood, sampled on day 0 of MenACWY control vaccination. These receptors all stem from an adult in good health.

This clone appeared a few times. The rearrangement links TRBV28 to TRBJ1-2; D is uncertain. CDR3 length: 12 residues. Germline V gene data show CDR1 as MDHEN and CDR2 as SYDVKM. V was clipped by 7 bases and J by 4 bases, with 10 bases between them. The CDR3 bases are TGTGCCAGCACGGTAAAGGGCTATGGCTACACCTTC. Translation: CASTVKGYGYTF.

This clone was detected only once. Written as DNA, the CDR3 is TGTGCCAGTAGTGGCAGACAGAAAAGCCCAGAAAAACTGTTTTTT. Amino acid sequence: CASSGRQKSPEKLFF. The chain couples TRBV19 to TRBJ1-4, with D perhaps TRBD1 (5 bases). This CDR3 is built from 15 residues. Germline CDR1 is LNHDA and CDR2 is SQIVND (reference sequence). V was cut by 5 bases and J by 8 bases, with 18 bases left in between.

The chain joins TRBV9 to TRBJ2-7; 11 nucleotides agree with TRBD1. Germline CDR1 and CDR2: SGDLS and YYNGEE. V dropped 4 bases and J dropped 1; count of bases not matched to a gene: 4. The length of the CDR3 is 15 residues. The CDR3 spells CASSLGQGASYEQYF. The CDR3 DNA sequence: TGTGCCAGCAGCCTCGGACAGGGGGCGTCCTACGAGCAGTACTTC.